Following are 22 T cell receptor beta chains from one sample sequenced in a study of blood T cell repertoires in COVID-19. Sequencing was performed with immunoSEQ multiplex PCR; in TCRdb, only in-frame clones are kept and a portion is missing. The sample lists approximately 80,000 clones, approximately 85% seen once, with 3% to 3.5% in the top ten. The sample was peripheral blood. The receptors stem from a woman older than 75 with COVID-19, enrolled during active disease.

The rearrangement uses TRBV6-2 or TRBV6-3 and TRBJ1-1; no definite D call. V was clipped by 6 bases and J by 0 bases, with 17 bases between them. CDR3 length equals 16 residues. Germline V gene lookup returns CDR1 MNHEY and CDR2 SVGEGT. The CDR3 protein is CASRPIPSRLNTEAFF. CDR3 sequence (DNA): TGTGCCAGCAGACCTATCCCCAGCAGGTTGAACACTGAAGCTTTCTTT.

DNA of the CDR3: TGTGCCAGCTCAACATTCGGACTAGCGGGAGACACCGGGGAGCTGTTTTTT. This sequence encodes CASSTFGLAGDTGELFF. The chain has TRBV18 and TRBJ2-2; 13 bases match TRBD2. Per germline, CDR1 KGHSH and CDR2 LQKENI. The V segment lost 5 bases and the J segment 3 bases; nucleotides outside the gene matches: 6. CDR3 length: 17 amino acids.

This clone occurred once. V and J are TRBV18 and TRBJ1-4, with no clear D. Germline lookup yields CDR1 KGHSH and CDR2 LQKENI. Trimming cost V 3 bases and J 8 bases, with 19 bases left between them. The CDR3 is made up of 16 amino acids. The CDR3 loop is CASSPVSGRGYEKLFF. The CDR3 coding sequence is TGTGCCAGCTCACCGGTTTCAGGTCGGGGTTACGAAAAACTGTTTTTT.

J is TRBJ1-5 and V is TRBV28, with 7 bases matching TRBD1. Looked up from germline, CDR1 is MDHEN and CDR2 is SYDVKM. The junction had 6 bases not matched to a gene; V was cut back by 4 bases and J by 9 bases. This CDR3 comprises 13 residues. Here the CDR3 reads CASSSTTGPPQHF. The CDR3 DNA reads TGTGCCAGCAGTTCCACGACAGGGCCGCCCCAGCATTTT.

The J gene is TRBJ2-4, the V gene TRBV9; 7 bases fit TRBD1. The CDR3 loop spans 16 amino acids. In germline, CDR1 is SGDLS, CDR2 YYNGEE. J was trimmed by 1 base and V by 1 base; bases with no gene match: 5. CDR3 in DNA: TGTGCCAGCAGCGTACTTCCACAGGGGGCCAAAAACATTCAGTACTTC. Protein product: CASSVLPQGAKNIQYF.

V is TRBV6-5 and J is TRBJ2-1; D is unresolved. CDR1 is MNHEY and CDR2 is SVGAGI in the germline V gene. The V end lost 2 bases, the J end lost 0 bases, and 11 bases lay between the germline ends. The length of the CDR3 is 16 residues. This CDR3 is CASSYGSTSSYNEQFF. The DNA of the CDR3 is TGTGCCAGCAGTTACGGCTCAACCAGCTCCTACAATGAGCAGTTCTTC.

This clone was seen just once. V usage is TRBV4-3 and J usage is TRBJ1-4, with TRBD1 identical over 9 bases. The CDR3 consists of 16 residues. J gave up 7 bases and V 0 bases, and 6 bases lay outside the gene matches. Germline V lookup: CDR1 LGHNA, CDR2 YSLEER. CDR3 amino acids: CASSQETGGGGEKLFF. CDR3 DNA sequence: TGCGCCAGCAGCCAAGAAACAGGGGGCGGAGGTGAAAAACTGTTTTTT.

CDR3 sequence (DNA): TGTGCCAGCAGCTTAGCGGGCGGGGGGGCCCGGGATACGCAGTATTTT. It specifies CASSLAGGGARDTQYF. V and J are TRBV7-6 and TRBJ2-3, with 9 nucleotides matching TRBD2. The CDR3 is 16 residues long. Trimming at V came to 0 bases and at J to 6 bases, leaving 7 bases not matched to a gene. Germline values: CDR1 SGHVS, CDR2 FNYEAQ.

The V call is TRBV19, the J call TRBJ2-7; 8 nucleotides align to TRBD2. The germline gives CDR1 LNHDA, CDR2 SQIVND (reference sequence). Trimming removed 4 bases from V and 3 bases from J; junction bases left unmatched: 5. The CDR3 extends over 14 amino acids. CDR3 in DNA: TGTGCCAGTAGTAGAAGCGGGAGAGGCTACGAGCAGTACTTC. It yields the protein CASSRSGRGYEQYF.

The V and J genes are TRBV10-3 and TRBJ2-5, with 8 bases matching TRBD1. V lost 4 bases and J lost 1; bases outside the gene matches: 11. Germline assignment: CDR1 ENHRY and CDR2 SYGVKD. The CDR3 spans 17 residues. The CDR3 loop reads CAISVMRTGLAQETQYF. CDR3 DNA: TGTGCCATCAGTGTAATGAGGACAGGGTTGGCCCAAGAGACCCAGTACTTC.

This clone was observed a single time. V gene TRBV19 combines with J gene TRBJ1-6, with a possible D match to TRBD1 (5 bases). The CDR3 runs to 17 residues. Between the trimmed V and J ends, which lost 5 bases and 6 bases, there was a span of 20 bases. Germline V gene sequence: CDR1 LNHDA, CDR2 SQIVND (reference sequence). CDR3 nucleotides: TGTGCCAGTAGTTTCTCCGACAGCGTCGGACCTAATTCACCCCTCCACTTT. It yields the protein CASSFSDSVGPNSPLHF.

In its sample, this clone was seen a few times. This chain connects TRBV3-1 (or the pseudogene TRBV3-2) to TRBJ2-1, with 11 nucleotides matching TRBD2. The germline CDR1 and CDR2 sequences are LGHDT and YNNKEL (reference sequence). The V and J ends lost 4 bases and 2 bases, in that order; junction bases with no gene match: 1. The CDR3 has 15 amino acids. The CDR3 nucleotides read TGTGCCAGCAGCCTTAGCGGGGGGGCCTACAATGAGCAGTTCTTC. Translated: CASSLSGGAYNEQFF.

This clone showed up just a few times. The genes are TRBV5-8 and TRBJ2-1, with 7 bases aligning to TRBD1. CDR1 SGHTS and CDR2 YDEGEE come from the germline V gene. The CDR3 is 15 amino acids. The V segment lost 3 bases and the J segment 4 bases; nucleotides outside the gene matches: 7. CDR3: CASSSPGQPYNEQFF. Here the CDR3 DNA reads TGTGCCAGCAGCTCACCGGGACAGCCGTACAATGAGCAGTTCTTC.

This sequence joins TRBV19 and TRBJ1-5; the match to TRBD1 covers 10 bases. Looked up from germline, CDR1 is LNHDA and CDR2 is SQIVND (reference sequence). The CDR3 totals 15 residues. Losses at the gene ends were 4 bases for V and 2 bases for J; bases not matched to a gene: 2. The CDR3 sequence is CASSKGTGGNQPQHF. The DNA of the CDR3 is TGTGCCAGTAGTAAGGGGACAGGGGGCAATCAGCCCCAGCATTTT.

The V and J genes are TRBV18 and TRBJ2-7; TRBD2 aligns across 11 bases. The CDR3 loop spans 18 amino acids. The germline CDR1 and CDR2 sequences are KGHSH and LQKENI. The V segment lost 1 base and the J segment 2 bases; nucleotides outside the gene matches: 10. The CDR3 region has the DNA TGTGCCAGCTCACCACTCTCCACAACTAGCGGGAGAGCCTACGAGCAGTACTTC. This sequence encodes CASSPLSTTSGRAYEQYF.

The CDR3 loop is CASSYETNEQYF. CDR3 sequence (DNA): TGTGCCAGCAGTTACGAGACAAACGAGCAGTACTTC. The chain recombines TRBV6-5 with TRBJ2-7, with D hard to call. The V end lost 2 bases, the J end lost 5 bases, and 7 bases lay between the germline ends. Germline CDR1 is MNHEY and CDR2 is SVGAGI. The CDR3 consists of 12 residues.

The chain links TRBV7-8 to TRBJ1-2, with D possibly TRBD1 on 5 matching bases. V was trimmed by 2 bases and J by 4 bases, leaving 11 bases between them. Germline lookup yields CDR1 SGHVS and CDR2 FQNEAQ. The CDR3 totals 14 residues. For the CDR3, the DNA is TGTGCCAGCAGCTTACTAACAGGTGTCTATGGCTACACCTTC. As protein: CASSLLTGVYGYTF.

V usage is TRBV6-6 and J usage is TRBJ2-7; TRBD1 matches at 7 bases. CDR3 length: 13 amino acids. V shed 7 bases and J 4 bases; nucleotides not matched to a gene: 7. In germline, CDR1 is MNHNY, CDR2 SVGAGI (reference sequence). The CDR3 DNA follows: TGTGCCAGCACCAAGGGACAGTATTACGAGCAGTACTTC. This gives the protein CASTKGQYYEQYF.

This chain connects TRBV28 to TRBJ2-3, with 7 nucleotides matching TRBD2. The CDR3 extends over 13 amino acids. Germline CDR1 reads MDHEN; CDR2 reads SYDVKM. The junction had 5 bases not matched to a gene; V was cut back by 6 bases and J by 5 bases. CDR3: CASSWPGGDTQYF. The CDR3 nucleotides read TGTGCCAGCAGCTGGCCGGGAGGAGATACGCAGTATTTT.

The rearrangement uses TRBV10-3 and TRBJ2-7; tentative D call: TRBD1 (5 bases). V was shortened by 0 bases and J by 6 bases, with 6 bases between the two germline ends. The length of the CDR3 is 12 residues. Germline V gives CDR1 ENHRY, CDR2 SYGVKD. The CDR3 nucleotides are TGTGCCATCAGTGAGTCAGGGGTCGAGCAGTACTTC. Translation: CAISESGVEQYF.

This clone was seen once. V is TRBV5-1 and J is TRBJ1-1; D possibly corresponds to TRBD1 (5 bases). Germline CDR1 and CDR2: SGHRS and YFSETQ. Trimming cost V 5 bases and J 4 bases, with 12 bases left between them. This CDR3 is 13 amino acids long. This chain's CDR3 is CASRSAGLTEAFF. CDR3 nucleotides: TGCGCCAGCAGATCGGCAGGGCTCACTGAAGCTTTCTTT.

This chain connects TRBV19 to TRBJ2-1; TRBD2 aligns across 9 bases. This CDR3 contains 14 residues. Germline V gene sequence: CDR1 LNHDA, CDR2 SQIVND (reference sequence). The trim removed 10 bases at V and 7 bases at J, leaving 11 bases unmatched. The CDR3 loop is CAILSGSRGNEQFF. CDR3 DNA sequence: TGTGCCATCCTTAGCGGGAGTAGAGGGAATGAGCAGTTCTTC.